The text below deals with one TCR beta chain. These data come from a study of blood T cell repertoires in COVID-19. At the level of the study: T cells, B-cell-depleted T cells, or PBMCs supplied cDNA or gDNA.

Germline CDR1 is SNHLY and CDR2 is FYNNEI. CDR3 length: 15 residues. The V gene end was trimmed by 6 bases and the J gene end by 0 bases; junction bases not matched to a gene: 7. The data were produced by immunoSEQ multiplex PCR, yet TCRdb's version contains in-frame clones alone and is incomplete. This sample yields more than 250,000 clones, of which 70% to 90% are seen a single time; less than 6% belongs to the top ten. The V call is TRBV2, the J call TRBJ1-1; 7 bases agree with TRBD1. The origin of this receptor is a woman aged 25-40 years who had recovered from COVID-19. Sequencing was done on a sample of PBMCs or T cells enriched from blood (not recorded which). The CDR3 here is CASSVGDSLNTEAFF. The CDR3 bases are TGTGCCAGCAGCGTTGGGGACAGCTTGAACACTGAAGCTTTCTTT. The full variable domain, with the rest looked up from reference TRBV2 and TRBJ1-1, is EPEVTQTPSHQVTQMGQEVILRCVPISNHLYFYWYRQILGQKVEFLVSFYNNEISEKSEIFDDQFSVERPDGSNFTLKIRSTKLEDSAMYFCASSVGDSLNTEAFFGQGTRLTVV.